This T cell receptor beta chain was recorded in a study of regulatory T cells after allogeneic stem cell transplantation (dated by TCRdb to 2016 to 2019). Context from the whole study: Each patient's group depended on whether acute graft-versus-host disease developed within 100 days after stem cell transplantation. CD4+CD25+CD127- regulatory T cells were obtained from patient PBMCs by means of fluorescence-activated cell sorting. Conventional CD4+ T cells defined as CD4+CD25+/-CD127+ were also sorted and TCR-sequenced for comparison in the study. Between patients who did and did not develop acute graft-versus-host disease, the study compared the regulatory T-cell TCR repertoire following allogeneic stem cell transplantation. Overall study results and their limits: The small patient sample size meant the findings required validation in a larger cohort. A significantly larger repertoire share was occupied by the top 10 regulatory T-cell clones in non-GvHD patients, which suggested expansion of presumably allo-specific protective clones. No regulatory T-cell clones were found in all patients, and the number of sorted cells showed no significant correlation with the inverse Simpson index. No significant difference in conventional CD4+ T-cell repertoire diversity was found between patients with and without graft-versus-host disease. A less diverse, more focused regulatory T-cell TCR repertoire was observed in patients without graft-versus-host disease than in patients with the disease.

This clonotype was seen once. Its antigen target is currently unknown. One junction end disagrees with the germline gene, perhaps due to a read error. Taken with the paper, the label for time point translates to: 30 days after allogeneic hematopoietic stem cell transplantation. At 30 days after allogeneic hematopoietic stem cell transplantation, peripheral blood mononuclear cells were collected from the patients. CDR1 and CDR2, per the germline V gene (reference sequence), are SGHNT and YYREEE. CDR3 length: 15 amino acids, cysteine to phenylalanine. The only DNA kept is the CDR3, 45 bases in frame from the first base. The listed sequencing device is Illumina MiSeq. The SMARTer RACE cDNA Amplification kit was used to reverse transcribe the RNA, and the TCR beta CDR3 region was then amplified. RNA from sorted cells was extracted with the RNeasy Mini Kit. TCR beta amplicons were sequenced using Illumina paired-end sequencing. Processing in the source paper ran as follows. MiXCR, VDJtools and the tcR R package were the tools used to analyze the TCR repertoire. The inverse Simpson index served to quantify diversity, and clones were sorted into rare, small, medium or expanded bins based on their proportion of the repertoire. TCRdb reanalyzed the raw reads on its own, using fastp at Q25 for trimming and MiXCR for clone calling, and kept in-frame beta chains. Every distinct CDR3 protein forms one entry, paired with its most common genes and DNA. TCRdb assigned the V and J calls; the authors' analysis was not used. Recorded for this sample are thousands of distinct CDR3 sequences; roughly 96% of them occurred a single time. Around 37% of the sample is in the top ten clones.

This receptor chain uses TRBV5-4 and TRBJ2-5; no confident D gene assignment can be made. Sequencing was performed on sorted CD4+ T cells from blood (whether regulatory or conventional is not recorded), taken 30 days after allogeneic stem cell transplant. The TCR sequence derives from a human patient who had an allogeneic stem cell transplant, so the T cells may come from the graft donor. The CDR3 loop reads CASSLKELGKDTQYF. In nucleotide form, the sequence is TGCGCCAGCAGCCTTAAGGAACTGGGAAAAGATACCCAGTACTTC.